This TCR beta chain was identified in a study of cytomegalovirus exposure and HLA in healthy donors. In this sample, this clone turned up a few times. Its specificity is not known. As for the donors, each was a healthy bone marrow donor. Findings of the study overall: A list of 164 TCR beta chains associated with cytomegalovirus was given. It is likely that the observed cluster of highly shared sequence variants was a sequencing artifact.

Germline V gene data show CDR1 as SGDLS and CDR2 as YYNGEE. Germline trimming cut 3 bases from V and 5 bases from J; bases unmatched to any gene: 4. The CDR3 extends over 15 amino acids. Researchers ran the PCR with 60 Vbeta and 13 Jbeta primers. Assay: immunoSEQ multiplex PCR; the TCRdb copy retains only in-frame clones and omits some. Of approximately 150,000 clones in the sample, more than 70% are singletons; the top ten hold approximately 10%. This chain links TRBV9 with TRBJ2-1, with 11 bases that match TRBD2. The material sequenced was PBMCs. This TCR derives from a man aged 18 to 30 in good health and CMV-seropositive. CDR3 residues: CASSATSGKHNEQFF. The DNA of the CDR3 is TGTGCCAGCAGCGCGACTAGCGGGAAACACAATGAGCAGTTCTTC.